This passage covers 10 T cell receptor beta chains from one sample sequenced in a study of blood T cell repertoires in COVID-19. The data were produced by immunoSEQ multiplex PCR, yet TCRdb's version contains in-frame clones alone and is incomplete. This sample has 250,000 to 350,000 clones; about nine tenths occur once, and the top ten carry less than 0.95%. Sequencing was done on a sample of peripheral blood. These receptors were taken from a woman aged 40-49 years who had recovered from COVID-19.

V is TRBV10-3 and J is TRBJ2-5; D is uncertain. Trimming removed 2 bases at V and 4 bases at J, with 14 bases between. Germline assignment: CDR1 ENHRY and CDR2 SYGVKD. This CDR3 comprises 15 residues. The CDR3 spells CAISETPNSVETQYF. CDR3 in DNA: TGTGCCATCAGTGAGACCCCGAATTCGGTAGAGACCCAGTACTTC.

The sample holds one count of this clone. The chain carries TRBV7-8 and TRBJ2-3, with TRBD2 matching over 8 bases. This CDR3 spans 15 amino acids. Germline lookup yields CDR1 SGHVS and CDR2 FQNEAQ. The V gene end was trimmed by 5 bases and the J gene end by 5 bases; junction bases not matched to a gene: 9. Here the CDR3 DNA reads TGTGCCAGCAGCACCTCTAGCGGGTGGGGAGATACGCAGTATTTT. This gives the protein CASSTSSGWGDTQYF.

The V call is TRBV29-1, the J call TRBJ2-1; 11 bases fit TRBD2. Per the germline V gene, CDR1 is SQVTM and CDR2 is ANQGSEA. CDR3 size: 13 residues. V gave up 4 bases and J gave up 6 bases; unmatched junction bases: 2. The CDR3 nucleotides are TGCAGCGTTGTTACTAGCGGGGGCAATGAGCAGTTCTTC. It translates to CSVVTSGGNEQFF.

The V and J genes are TRBV9 and TRBJ2-1, with 9 positions matching TRBD2. The V segment lost 1 base and the J segment 3 bases; nucleotides outside the gene matches: 5. Germline CDR1 and CDR2: SGDLS and YYNGEE. The CDR3 totals 16 residues. Here the CDR3 DNA reads TGTGCCAGCAGCGTAAAGTCTAGCGGGAACTACAATGAGCAGTTCTTC. Protein: CASSVKSSGNYNEQFF.

The chain carries TRBV3-1 (or the pseudogene TRBV3-2) and TRBJ1-2; D unresolved. The V end was cut by 1 base, the J end by 6 bases, with 9 bases between. The CDR3 sequence is 13 residues long. The germline gives CDR1 LGHDT, CDR2 YNNKEL (reference sequence). For the CDR3, the DNA is TGTGCCAGCAGCCAAGCCGGTTCCCATGGCTACACCTTC. Translation: CASSQAGSHGYTF.

CDR3 sequence reads: CASSPISTGRSAQPQHF. The DNA of the CDR3 is TGTGCCAGCAGTCCCATTTCGACAGGTAGGAGCGCTCAGCCCCAGCATTTT. The rearrangement uses TRBV6-2 or TRBV6-3 and TRBJ1-5, with D possibly being TRBD1 (6 bases). Germline V gene lookup returns CDR1 MNHEY and CDR2 SVGEGT. This CDR3 spans 17 amino acids. Trimming shortened V by 5 bases and J by 6 bases, and 23 bases separated the two germline ends.

This clone was seen just once. This CDR3 reads CASSLQTGTYEQYF. Written as DNA, the CDR3 is TGCGCCAGCAGCTTGCAAACAGGGACCTACGAGCAGTACTTC. The rearrangement joins TRBV5-1 to TRBJ2-7; TRBD1 might be the D (6 bases). The germline CDR1 and CDR2 sequences are SGHRS and YFSETQ. V was trimmed by 1 base and J by 2 bases, leaving 10 bases between them. This CDR3 spans 14 amino acids.

The gene calls are TRBV6-4 and TRBJ1-1, with D possibly being TRBD1 (6 bases). The germline V and J ends were trimmed by 7 bases and 0 bases, with 12 bases remaining between them. Germline V gene lookup returns CDR1 MRHNA and CDR2 SNTAGT. This CDR3 contains 14 residues. The CDR3 sequence is CASKQGSMNTEAFF. The CDR3 DNA is TGTGCCAGCAAACAGGGTTCGATGAACACTGAAGCTTTCTTT.

This chain links TRBV27 with TRBJ2-7; 9 positions agree with TRBD2. The V and J ends lost 6 bases and 1 base, in that order; junction bases with no gene match: 16. Germline V gene data show CDR1 as MNHEY and CDR2 as SMNVEV (reference sequence). The CDR3 is 18 amino acids. CDR3 protein: CASSLARSLAGSSYEQYF. The CDR3 coding sequence is TGTGCCAGCAGCCTAGCCAGGTCTCTAGCGGGAAGTTCCTACGAGCAGTACTTC.

The genes are TRBV24-1 and TRBJ2-3; TRBD1 might be the D (6 bases). CDR1 is KGHDR, CDR2 SFDVKD, per germline. The CDR3 contains 15 residues. V was pared by 6 bases and J by 2 bases, with 14 bases between. CDR3 sequence: CATSPGRGFTDTQYF. CDR3 nucleotides: TGTGCCACCAGTCCTGGCAGGGGATTCACAGATACGCAGTATTTT.